A selection of T cell receptor beta chains follows, all from one sample in a study of cytomegalovirus exposure and HLA in healthy donors. Sequenced by immunoSEQ multiplex PCR; TCRdb stores in-frame clones only, minus some. The sample records over 150,000 clones, 60% to 85% being singletons. Sequenced input: PBMCs. The receptors derive from a woman in her 40s in good health and CMV-seronegative. The CDR3 runs from the conserved cysteine through the conserved F or W. D genes are given only for firm matches. Size values are once, few and many counts, or a class for expanded clones, and some rows have none.

NA,NA,TRBJ1-1,TRBV11-2,TGTGCCAGCAGCTTAGGAGGCTGGGAGCGTCGGAACACTGAAGCTTTCTTT,CASSLGGWERRNTEAFF
TRBD1,once,TRBJ2-7,TRBV5-1,TGCGCCAGCACCCTACAAGGGACAGGGGGCGAGCAGTACTTC,CASTLQGTGGEQYF
TRBD1,few,TRBJ1-1,TRBV30,TGTGCCTGGAACCCAGGGACAGGCTGGGAAGCTTTCTTT,CAWNPGTGWEAFF
TRBD1,NA,TRBJ2-2,TRBV2,TGTGCCAGCAGTGCCGGACAGGGGGCCGACGGGGAGCTGTTTTTT,CASSAGQGADGELFF
NA,NA,TRBJ2-1,TRBV19,TGTGCCAGTAGTATATCCGGGGGCTCCTACAATGAGCAGTTCTTC,CASSISGGSYNEQFF
NA,NA,TRBJ2-7,TRBV19,TGTGCCAGTAGTAAAGGGACTGACATTTCCTACGAGCAGTACTTC,CASSKGTDISYEQYF
NA,NA,TRBJ2-1,TRBV5-5,TGTGCCAGCAGCTTGGTCAGAGGCTACAATGAGCAGTTCTTC,CASSLVRGYNEQFF
NA,NA,TRBJ1-4,TRBV27,TGTGCCAGCAGTTTGAAGCGGGGAGGAGAAAAACTGTTTTTT,CASSLKRGGEKLFF
NA,few,TRBJ2-3,TRBV5-6,TGTGCCAGCAGCTATGGGCGAGGGGATACGCAGTATTTT,CASSYGRGDTQYF
NA,NA,TRBJ1-2,TRBV6-1,TGTGCCAGCAGTCCGCGCGGGGCAAAAGGCTACACCTTC,CASSPRGAKGYTF
NA,NA,TRBJ1-1,TRBV7-9,TGTGCCAGCAGCTTAGCGGGGGCTCTGGGCACTGAAGCTTTCTTT,CASSLAGALGTEAFF
NA,NA,TRBJ2-2,TRBV10-1,TGCGCCAGCTCTTCTCACACCGGGGAGCTGTTTTTT,CASSSHTGELFF
NA,NA,TRBJ1-3,TRBV6-5,TGTGCCAGCAGCGAGGATCAAGGAACTGGAAACACCATATATTTT,CASSEDQGTGNTIYF
TRBD2,NA,TRBJ2-5,TRBV19,TGTGCCAGTAGTATATGGTTAGCGGGAGCGCAGGAGACCCAGTACTTC,CASSIWLAGAQETQYF
NA,NA,TRBJ2-7,TRBV5-1,TGCGCCAGCAGGCATAACCTGGGCGGCCTGGGGAGCGAGCAGTACTTC,CASRHNLGGLGSEQYF
NA,NA,TRBJ1-2,TRBV6-5,TGTGCCAGCAGTCCAATGGGGGACACGAAAGTCTACACCTTC,CASSPMGDTKVYTF
TRBD1,once,TRBJ2-7,TRBV13,TGTGCCAGCAGCCCCCTTGGACAGGGGACCTACGAGCAGTACTTC,CASSPLGQGTYEQYF
NA,NA,TRBJ2-7,TRBV6-5,TGTGCCAGCAGGGGGGGACAGACTTTCTACGAGCAGTACTTC,CASRGGQTFYEQYF
NA,NA,TRBJ2-1,TRBV6-5,TGTGCCAGCAGCCGGGGGAATGAGCAGTTCTTC,CASSRGNEQFF
TRBD2,NA,TRBJ2-5,TRBV15,TGTGCCACCAGCAGCGTAGGGACTAGCATATCTGAGACCCAGTACTTC,CATSSVGTSISETQYF
TRBD1,NA,TRBJ1-5,TRBV27,TGTGCCAGCAGTTTAGCAGGGGGGATCAATCAGCCCCAGCATTTT,CASSLAGGINQPQHF
NA,once,TRBJ1-1,TRBV6-5,TGTGCCAGCAGTTCAGGGGAGAGCGGTGAAGCTTTCTTT,CASSSGESGEAFF
TRBD2,NA,TRBJ2-7,TRBV6-1,TGTGCCACCTATCCGGGACTAGCGGGCTACGAGCAGTACTTC,CATYPGLAGYEQYF
TRBD2,NA,TRBJ2-5,TRBV29-1,TGCAGCGTAGGGGAAGCGGGAGTGTATTGGGGACAAGAGACCCAGTACTTC,CSVGEAGVYWGQETQYF
TRBD2,NA,TRBJ2-7,TRBV29-1,TGCAGCGTTGCCTCGACTAGCGGCTTTCCCTACGAGCAGTACTTC,CSVASTSGFPYEQYF
TRBD1,NA,TRBJ2-7,TRBV4-1,TGCGCCAGCAGCCAAGACGACAGGGGGCGATACGAGCAGTACTTC,CASSQDDRGRYEQYF
NA,NA,TRBJ2-7,TRBV2,TGTGCCAGCAGTGAGGTCAGGGCTGGCGAGCAGTACTTC,CASSEVRAGEQYF
NA,NA,TRBJ1-2,TRBV4-2,TGTGCCAGCAGCCAAGAAACGGACACCAACTATGGCTACACCTTC,CASSQETDTNYGYTF
NA,NA,TRBJ2-1,TRBV21-1,TGTGCCAGCAGCGTTTTCAGGGACTTCCGCAATGAGCAGTTCTTC,CASSVFRDFRNEQFF
NA,NA,TRBJ2-1,TRBV28,TGTGCCAGCAGGGGAGGTCCAGGGTCCTACTACAATGAGCAGTTCTTC,CASRGGPGSYYNEQFF
TRBD1,NA,TRBJ2-3,TRBV6-5,TGTGCCAGCAGTTACGGAGGGACAGGGAGGGATACGCAGTATTTT,CASSYGGTGRDTQYF
NA,NA,TRBJ2-7,TRBV27,TGTGCCAGCAGCGGAGCGTACTCCTACGAGCAGTACTTC,CASSGAYSYEQYF
TRBD1,NA,TRBJ1-1,TRBV29-1,TGCAGCGCCGGACAGGTCGGGAGCACTGAAGCTTTCTTT,CSAGQVGSTEAFF
NA,NA,TRBJ2-7,TRBV30,TGTGCCCTCAGGGGATCCTACGAGCAGTACTTC,CALRGSYEQYF
TRBD2,NA,TRBJ2-3,TRBV6-5,TGTGCCAGCAGTCGCGGGGGGGCCCTTTCAGATACGCAGTATTTT,CASSRGGALSDTQYF
NA,NA,TRBJ1-1,TRBV5-6,TGTGCCAGCAGCTTGGCCCCGGAGAAAGCTTTCTTT,CASSLAPEKAFF
NA,NA,TRBJ2-7,TRBV11-3,TGTGCCAGCAGCTTAGGAGGTTTCTACGAGCAGTACTTC,CASSLGGFYEQYF
TRBD1,NA,TRBJ1-5,TRBV6-5,TGTGCCAGCAGTGTGAACAGGGGGCTGAATCAGCCCCAGCATTTT,CASSVNRGLNQPQHF
TRBD1,NA,TRBJ2-7,TRBV5-8,TGTGCCAGCAGCAAACACAGGGGACCCTACGAGCAGTACTTC,CASSKHRGPYEQYF
TRBD1,NA,TRBJ2-7,TRBV29-1,TGCAGCGGCCGGGACAGGGATTTTTCCGAGCAGTACTTC,CSGRDRDFSEQYF
NA,NA,TRBJ2-3,TRBV7-8,TGTGCCAGCAGTGGTGGGAGGGATACGCAGTATTTT,CASSGGRDTQYF
TRBD1,NA,TRBJ2-5,TRBV7-2,TGTGCCAGCAGCTTGCACAGGGGCCAAGAGACCCAGTACTTC,CASSLHRGQETQYF
NA,NA,TRBJ2-7,TRBV5-6,TGTGCCAGCAGCTTGTTAAGCGTTCGGGTAGGTCCCTACGAGCAGTACTTC,CASSLLSVRVGPYEQYF
TRBD1,NA,TRBJ2-3,TRBV6-5,TGTGCCAGCAGTTGGGGACAGGGGAGCACAGATACGCAGTATTTT,CASSWGQGSTDTQYF
TRBD1,NA,TRBJ1-5,TRBV6-5,TGTGCCAGCAGTTACTTAAAAGACAGGGTAAATCAGCCCCAGCATTTT,CASSYLKDRVNQPQHF
TRBD2,NA,TRBJ2-3,TRBV19,TGTGCCAGTAGTATAGGCCCAACTAGCGGGAGGCCCCAGGATACGCAGTATTTT,CASSIGPTSGRPQDTQYF
TRBD1,NA,TRBJ1-1,TRBV4-1,TGCGCCAGCAGCCCTAAGGGACAGAACCACACTGAAGCTTTCTTT,CASSPKGQNHTEAFF
NA,NA,TRBJ2-7,TRBV30,TGTGCCTGGAGTTACTCCTTCACCGGTAGCTCCTACGAGCAGTACTTC,CAWSYSFTGSSYEQYF
NA,NA,TRBJ2-3,TRBV5-1,TGCGCCAGCAGCGGCGGGACTGGGGGAGATACGCAGTATTTT,CASSGGTGGDTQYF
NA,NA,TRBJ2-2,TRBV6-5,TGTGCCAGCAGGGCTTGGAACACCGGGGAGCTGTTTTTT,CASRAWNTGELFF
NA,NA,TRBJ2-1,TRBV5-6,TGTGCCAGCAGAAACCGGGACACTAAAAATGAGCAGTTCTTC,CASRNRDTKNEQFF
NA,NA,TRBJ2-2,TRBV6-5,TGTGCCAGCAGTTACGACGGGAACGGGGAGCTGTTTTTT,CASSYDGNGELFF
NA,NA,TRBJ1-1,TRBV5-8,TGTGCCAGCAGCCCGCGCCCCTTTCCTGACACTGAAGCTTTCTTT,CASSPRPFPDTEAFF
NA,NA,TRBJ2-3,TRBV4-2,TGTGCCAGCAGCCAAGATGGTCGGAGGGGAGCAGATACGCAGTATTTT,CASSQDGRRGADTQYF
NA,once,TRBJ1-1,TRBV11-2,TGTGCCAGCAGCCGACAGGCCGTGAACACTGAAGCTTTCTTT,CASSRQAVNTEAFF
TRBD1,NA,TRBJ1-5,TRBV19,TGTGCCAGTAGTATTATGGGGACAGAGGGCCAGCCCCAGCATTTT,CASSIMGTEGQPQHF
NA,NA,TRBJ1-1,TRBV9,TGTGCCAGCAGCGTAGATTTGCCCCCACTCATGAACACTGAAGCTTTCTTT,CASSVDLPPLMNTEAFF
NA,NA,TRBJ2-5,TRBV2,TGTGCCAGCAGCCGACCGGCTAGCGAAGAGACCCAGTACTTC,CASSRPASEETQYF
NA,NA,TRBJ1-4,TRBV6-1,TGTGCCAGCAGTGTGGGGGGGGATAATGAAAAACTGTTTTTT,CASSVGGDNEKLFF